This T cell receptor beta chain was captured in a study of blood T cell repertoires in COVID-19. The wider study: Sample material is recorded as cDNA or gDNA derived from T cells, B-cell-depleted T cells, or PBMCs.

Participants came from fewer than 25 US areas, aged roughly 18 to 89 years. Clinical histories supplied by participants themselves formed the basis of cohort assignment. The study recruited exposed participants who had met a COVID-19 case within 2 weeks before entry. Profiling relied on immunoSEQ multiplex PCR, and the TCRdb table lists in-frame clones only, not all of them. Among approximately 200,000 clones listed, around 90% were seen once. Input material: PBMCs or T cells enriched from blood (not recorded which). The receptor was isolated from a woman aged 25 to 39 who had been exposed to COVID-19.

CDR3 coding DNA: TGTGCCAGCAGTGACGCGGGACAGGGAAGCACTGAAGCTTTCTTT. It translates to CASSDAGQGSTEAFF. This chain links TRBV6-1 with TRBJ1-1; the match to TRBD1 covers 9 bases. Germline lookup yields CDR1 MNHNS and CDR2 SASEGT. J was trimmed by 4 bases and V by 3 bases; bases with no gene match: 6. The CDR3 loop spans 15 amino acids.